This paragraph covers one T cell receptor beta chain sequence. As yet, its antigen is unknown. The data stem from a study of shared clonotypes between healthy human individuals. At the level of the study: Those who served as donors were a couple of women and three men between the ages of 18 and 49.

The trim removed 10 bases at V and 4 bases at J, leaving 17 bases unmatched. Germline assignment: CDR1 WSHSY and CDR2 SAAADI. The CDR3 loop spans 17 amino acids. Study-wide results and limits: Sampling covered nothing but blood. Tissue TCR repertoires likely differ from those found in blood.

Sequencing of unsorted PBMC DNA was carried out using ten immunoSEQ deep assay plates. Produced via immunoSEQ multiplex PCR; TCRdb's table is partial and in-frame only. The data hold about 480,000 clones, with nearly 80% observed a single time. This TCR derives from a woman aged 40 to 50 in good health. Some clones in this sample may be carry-over from other donors' samples. This chain connects TRBV10-2 to TRBJ2-3; TRBD2 matches at 10 bases. The sample consisted of PBMCs. The CDR3 coding sequence is TGCGCCACGCGCGAACCTAGCGGGAGTAGGGGAGCAGATACGCAGTATTTT. Translation: CATREPSGSRGADTQYF.